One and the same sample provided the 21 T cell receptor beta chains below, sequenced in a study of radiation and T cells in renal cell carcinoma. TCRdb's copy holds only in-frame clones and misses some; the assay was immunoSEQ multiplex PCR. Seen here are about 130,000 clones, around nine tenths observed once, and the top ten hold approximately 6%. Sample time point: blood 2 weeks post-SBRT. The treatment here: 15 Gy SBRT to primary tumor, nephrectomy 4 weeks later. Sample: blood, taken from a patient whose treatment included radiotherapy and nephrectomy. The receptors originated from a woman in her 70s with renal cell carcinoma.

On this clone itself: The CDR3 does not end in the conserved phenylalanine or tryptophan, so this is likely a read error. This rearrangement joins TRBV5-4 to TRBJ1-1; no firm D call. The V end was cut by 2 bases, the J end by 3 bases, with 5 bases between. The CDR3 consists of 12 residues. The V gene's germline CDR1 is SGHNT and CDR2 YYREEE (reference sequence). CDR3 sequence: CASSFRDTEAFL. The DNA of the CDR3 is TGTGCCAGCAGCTTCAGAGACACTGAAGCTTTCCTT.

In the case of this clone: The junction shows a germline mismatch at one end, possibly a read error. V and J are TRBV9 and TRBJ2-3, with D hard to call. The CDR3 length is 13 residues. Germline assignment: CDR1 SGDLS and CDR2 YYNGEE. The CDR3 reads CASSVESKDTQYF. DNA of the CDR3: TGTGCCAGCAGCGTAGAAAGCAAAGATACGCAGTATTTT.

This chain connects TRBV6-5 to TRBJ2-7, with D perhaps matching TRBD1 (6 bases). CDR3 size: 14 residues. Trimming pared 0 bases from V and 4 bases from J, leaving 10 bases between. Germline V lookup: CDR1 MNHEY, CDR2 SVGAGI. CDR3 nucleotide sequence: TGTGCCAGCAGTTACTCCCAGGGGTCGTACGAGCAGTACTTC. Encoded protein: CASSYSQGSYEQYF.

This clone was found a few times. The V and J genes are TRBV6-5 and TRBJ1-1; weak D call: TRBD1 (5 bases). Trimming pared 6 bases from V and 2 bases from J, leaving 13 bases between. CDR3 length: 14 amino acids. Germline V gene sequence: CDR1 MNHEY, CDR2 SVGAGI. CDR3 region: CASSPTAPNTEAFF. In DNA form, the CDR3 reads TGTGCCAGCAGCCCGACAGCTCCAAACACTGAAGCTTTCTTT.

CDR3 amino acids: CASRGLQGAREQFF. For the CDR3, the DNA is TGTGCCAGCAGAGGCCTACAGGGGGCTCGAGAGCAGTTCTTC. The chain couples TRBV21-1 to TRBJ2-1; no check of the table's D call, TRBD1, against the DNA was made. TRBV21-1 is shown as a pseudogene. The CDR3 extends over 14 amino acids.

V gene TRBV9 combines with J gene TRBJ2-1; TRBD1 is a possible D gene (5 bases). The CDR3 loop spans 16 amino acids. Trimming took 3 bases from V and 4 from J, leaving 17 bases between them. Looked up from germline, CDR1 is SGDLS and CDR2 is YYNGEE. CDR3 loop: CASSGRADKYYNEQFF. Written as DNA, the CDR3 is TGTGCCAGCAGCGGCAGGGCAGACAAATATTACAATGAGCAGTTCTTC.

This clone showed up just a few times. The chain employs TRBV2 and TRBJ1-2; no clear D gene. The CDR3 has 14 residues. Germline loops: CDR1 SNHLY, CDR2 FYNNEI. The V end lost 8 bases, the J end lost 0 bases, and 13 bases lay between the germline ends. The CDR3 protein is CASRRTVANYGYTF. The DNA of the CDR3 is TGTGCCAGCCGTAGGACGGTCGCTAACTATGGCTACACCTTC.

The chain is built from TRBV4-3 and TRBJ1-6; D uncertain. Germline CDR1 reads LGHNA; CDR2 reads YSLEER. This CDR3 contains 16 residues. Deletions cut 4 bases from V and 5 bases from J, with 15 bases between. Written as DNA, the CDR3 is TGCGCCAGCAGCCTAGGTGCGGTAGACCATAATTCACCCCTCCACTTT. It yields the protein CASSLGAVDHNSPLHF.

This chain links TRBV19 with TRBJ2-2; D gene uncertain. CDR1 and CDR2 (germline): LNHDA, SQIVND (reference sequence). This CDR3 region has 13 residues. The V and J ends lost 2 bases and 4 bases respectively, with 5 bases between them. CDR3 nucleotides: TGTGCCAGTAGTATACAGTCCACCGGGGAGCTGTTTTTT. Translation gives CASSIQSTGELFF. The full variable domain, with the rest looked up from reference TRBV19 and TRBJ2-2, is DGGITQSPKYLFRKEGQNVTLSCEQNLNHDAMYWYRQDPGQGLRLIYYSQIVNDFQKGDIAEGYSVSREKKESFPLTVTSAQKNPTAFYLCASSIQSTGELFFGEGSRLTVL.

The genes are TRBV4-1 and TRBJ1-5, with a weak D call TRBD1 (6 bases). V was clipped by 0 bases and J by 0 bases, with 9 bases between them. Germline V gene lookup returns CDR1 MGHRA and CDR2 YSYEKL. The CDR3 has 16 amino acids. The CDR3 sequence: CASSQEYRDSNQPQHF. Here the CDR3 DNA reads TGCGCCAGCAGCCAAGAATACAGGGATAGCAATCAGCCCCAGCATTTT.

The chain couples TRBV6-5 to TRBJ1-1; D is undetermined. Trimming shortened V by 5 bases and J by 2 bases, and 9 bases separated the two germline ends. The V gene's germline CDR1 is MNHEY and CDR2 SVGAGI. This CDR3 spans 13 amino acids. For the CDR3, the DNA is TGTGCCAGCAGTCCGACACCTAACACTGAAGCTTTCTTT. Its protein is CASSPTPNTEAFF.

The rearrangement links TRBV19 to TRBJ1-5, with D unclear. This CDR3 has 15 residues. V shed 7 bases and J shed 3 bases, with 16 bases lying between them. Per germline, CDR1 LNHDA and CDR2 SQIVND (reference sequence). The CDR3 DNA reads TGTGCCAGTACCCCCGGCGACTGGCCCAATCAGCCCCAGCATTTT. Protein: CASTPGDWPNQPQHF. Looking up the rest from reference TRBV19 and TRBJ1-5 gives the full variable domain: DGGITQSPKYLFRKEGQNVTLSCEQNLNHDAMYWYRQDPGQGLRLIYYSQIVNDFQKGDIAEGYSVSREKKESFPLTVTSAQKNPTAFYLCASTPGDWPNQPQHFGDGTRLSIL.

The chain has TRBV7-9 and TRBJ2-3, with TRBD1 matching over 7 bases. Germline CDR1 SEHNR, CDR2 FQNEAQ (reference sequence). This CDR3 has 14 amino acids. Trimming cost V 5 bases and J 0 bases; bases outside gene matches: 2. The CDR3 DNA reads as TGTGCCAGCAGCCAGGGGGAGAGCACAGATACGCAGTATTTT. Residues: CASSQGESTDTQYF.

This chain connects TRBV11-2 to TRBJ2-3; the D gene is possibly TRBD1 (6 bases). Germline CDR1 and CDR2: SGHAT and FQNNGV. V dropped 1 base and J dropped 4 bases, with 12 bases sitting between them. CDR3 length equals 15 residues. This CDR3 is CASSLAPQGPDTQYF. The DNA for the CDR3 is TGTGCCAGCAGCTTAGCTCCCCAGGGGCCAGATACGCAGTATTTT.

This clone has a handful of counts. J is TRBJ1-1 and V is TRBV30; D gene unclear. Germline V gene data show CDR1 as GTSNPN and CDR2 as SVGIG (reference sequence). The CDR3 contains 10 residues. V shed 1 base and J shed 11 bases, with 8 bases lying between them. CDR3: CAWSAAVAFF. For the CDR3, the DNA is TGTGCCTGGAGTGCCGCTGTCGCTTTCTTT.

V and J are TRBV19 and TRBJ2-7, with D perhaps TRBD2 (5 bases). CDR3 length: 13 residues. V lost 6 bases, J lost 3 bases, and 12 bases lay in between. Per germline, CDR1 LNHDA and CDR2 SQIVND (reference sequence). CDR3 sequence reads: CASSYVGNYEQYF. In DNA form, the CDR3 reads TGTGCCAGTAGCTACGTCGGGAACTACGAGCAGTACTTC.

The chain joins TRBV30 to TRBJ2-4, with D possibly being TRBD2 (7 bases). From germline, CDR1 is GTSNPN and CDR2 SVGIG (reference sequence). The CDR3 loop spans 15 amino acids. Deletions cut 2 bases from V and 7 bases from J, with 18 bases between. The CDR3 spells CAWSTGGRAGNIQYF. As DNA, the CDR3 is TGTGCCTGGAGTACGGGGGGCCGGGCCGGGAACATTCAGTACTTC.

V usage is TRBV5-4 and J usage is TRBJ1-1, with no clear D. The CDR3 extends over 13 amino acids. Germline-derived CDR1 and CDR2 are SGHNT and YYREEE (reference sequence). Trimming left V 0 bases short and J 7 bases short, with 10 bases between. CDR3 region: CASSLDPTGEAFF. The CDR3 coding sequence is TGTGCCAGCAGCTTGGACCCAACGGGTGAAGCTTTCTTT.

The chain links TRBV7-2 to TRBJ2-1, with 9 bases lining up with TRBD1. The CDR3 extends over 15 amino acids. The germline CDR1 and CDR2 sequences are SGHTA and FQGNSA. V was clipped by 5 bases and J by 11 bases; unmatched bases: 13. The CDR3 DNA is TGTGCCAGCAGCATAAACAGGGGGCATCTAAGCCAGCAGTTCTTC. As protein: CASSINRGHLSQQFF.

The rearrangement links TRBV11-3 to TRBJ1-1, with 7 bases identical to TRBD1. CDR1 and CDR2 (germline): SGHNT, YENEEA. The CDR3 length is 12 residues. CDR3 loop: CAVEQGRTEAFF. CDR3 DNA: TGTGCTGTCGAACAGGGGCGAACTGAAGCTTTCTTT. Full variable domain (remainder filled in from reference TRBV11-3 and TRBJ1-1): EAGVVQSPRYKIIEKKQPVAFWCNPISGHNTLYWYLQNLGQGPELLIRYENEEAVDDSQLPKDRFSAERLKGVDSTLKIQPAELGDSAVYLCAVEQGRTEAFFGQGTRLTVV.

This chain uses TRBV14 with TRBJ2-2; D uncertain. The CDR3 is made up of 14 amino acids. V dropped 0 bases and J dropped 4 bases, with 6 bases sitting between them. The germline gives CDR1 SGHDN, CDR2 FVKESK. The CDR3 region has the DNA TGTGCCAGCAGCCAAGATATCGGCACCGGGGAGCTGTTTTTT. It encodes CASSQDIGTGELFF.